These 17 T cell receptor beta chains originate from one sample sequenced in a study of T cell clonotyping in hematopoietic cell transplantation. Profiled with immunoSEQ multiplex PCR; TCRdb holds only in-frame clones, not every one. This sample has roughly 29,000 clones, with around 90% found just once. The starting material was PBMCs, obtained 100 days after allogeneic stem cell transplant. These receptors were taken from a female patient aged 50-60 years who had an allogeneic stem cell transplant from a related donor, so the T cells may come from the graft donor. Some clones in this sample may be carry-over from other donors' samples.

This rearrangement joins TRBV30 to TRBJ1-1; TRBD1 aligns across 10 bases. The CDR3 is 15 amino acids. With V trimmed by 5 bases and J by 11 bases, 17 bases remained unmatched. Germline V CDR1 and CDR2: GTSNPN, SVGIG (reference sequence). The CDR3 loop is CAWRFYGTGAHLAFF. The CDR3 DNA reads as TGTGCCTGGCGTTTTTATGGGACAGGGGCTCACTTGGCTTTCTTT. Combining the CDR3 with reference TRBV30 and TRBJ1-1 gives the whole variable domain SQTIHQWPATLVQPVGSPLSLECTVEGTSNPNLYWYRQAAGRGLQLLFYSVGIGQISSEVPQNLSASRPQDRQFILSSKKLLLSDSGFYLCAWRFYGTGAHLAFFGQGTRLTVV.

The chain combines TRBV7-8 with TRBJ1-1; D is unclear. Looked up from germline, CDR1 is SGHVS and CDR2 is FQNEAQ. The CDR3 is made up of 11 amino acids. Trimming took 3 bases from V and 6 from J, leaving 5 bases between them. CDR3 in DNA: TGTGCCAGCAGCTTTTACGCTGAAGCTTTCTTT. Protein product: CASSFYAEAFF.

This chain links TRBV7-9 with TRBJ2-7; 9 bases fit TRBD1. Germline CDR1 reads SEHNR; CDR2 reads FQNEAQ (reference sequence). There are 18 residues in the CDR3. The V segment lost 7 bases and the J segment 1 base; nucleotides outside the gene matches: 17. The CDR3 sequence: CASTYRSSGTGSSYEQYF. The CDR3 DNA follows: TGTGCCAGCACCTACCGTTCCTCCGGGACAGGGTCTTCCTACGAGCAGTACTTC. The full variable domain, in which reference TRBV7-9 and TRBJ2-7 provide the parts outside the CDR3, is DTGVSQNPRHKITKRGQNVTFRCDPISEHNRLYWYRQTLGQGPEFLTYFQNEAQLEKSRLLSDRFSAERPKGSFSTLEIQRTEQGDSAMYLCASTYRSSGTGSSYEQYFGPGTRLTVT.

The chain combines TRBV7-3 with TRBJ2-7; maybe TRBD1 (6 bases). CDR1 is SGHTA and CDR2 is FQGTGA in the germline V gene. The CDR3 is 14 amino acids. V was cut by 2 bases and J by 6 bases, with 14 bases left in between. This chain's CDR3 is CASSLSAGTTEQYF. CDR3 nucleotides: TGTGCCAGCAGCTTATCGGCCGGGACAACCGAGCAGTACTTC. Using reference TRBV7-3 and TRBJ2-7 for the parts outside the CDR3, the full variable domain is GAGVSQTPSNKVTEKGKYVELRCDPISGHTALYWYRQSLGQGPEFLIYFQGTGAADDSGLPNDRFFAVRPEGSVSTLKIQRTERGDSAVYLCASSLSAGTTEQYFGPGTRLTVT.

With respect to this clone: The junction shows a germline mismatch at one end, possibly a read error. The chain has TRBV6-6 and TRBJ1-4; D is ambiguous. The CDR3 runs to 15 residues. The germline V gene encodes CDR1 MNHNY and CDR2 SVGAGI (reference sequence). The CDR3 is CASSYSTARNEKLFF. The CDR3 bases are TGTGCCAGCAGTTACTCGACGGCCCGGAATGAGAAACTGTTTTTT.

The gene calls are TRBV7-2 and TRBJ1-6; no reliable D call. V shed 0 bases and J shed 7 bases, with 10 bases lying between them. CDR3 size: 15 residues. Germline CDR1 SGHTA, CDR2 FQGNSA. The CDR3 bases are TGTGCCAGCAGCTTAGCTGTCAGGTCGAATTCACCCCTCCACTTT. Translated, it gives CASSLAVRSNSPLHF.

The CDR3 nucleotides are TGTGCCAGCAGTTTAAACAGGGAAACTCATAGAAATCAGCCCCAGCATTTT. Its translation is CASSLNRETHRNQPQHF. This sequence joins TRBV27 and TRBJ1-5; possible D gene TRBD1, 6 bases. CDR3 length: 17 residues. Germline V lookup: CDR1 MNHEY, CDR2 SMNVEV (reference sequence). V was clipped by 2 bases and J by 4 bases, with 18 bases between them.

This clone appeared once. The chain employs TRBV5-1 and TRBJ2-2; D not certain. The CDR3 is 14 residues long. Per the germline V gene, CDR1 is SGHRS and CDR2 is YFSETQ. V lost 0 bases, J lost 4 bases, and 7 bases lay in between. CDR3 in DNA: TGCGCCAGCAGCTTGGAGACTTTCACCGGGGAGCTGTTTTTT. Amino acid sequence: CASSLETFTGELFF. Complete variable domain (other parts from reference TRBV5-1 and TRBJ2-2): KAGVTQTPRYLIKTRGQQVTLSCSPISGHRSVSWYQQTPGQGLQFLFEYFSETQRNKGNFPGRFSGRQFSNSRSEMNVSTLELGDSALYLCASSLETFTGELFFGEGSRLTVL.

CDR3 bases: TGTGCCAGTAGTGTCGGGGGGAACACAGATACGCAGTATTTT. As protein: CASSVGGNTDTQYF. The chain employs TRBV19 and TRBJ2-3; 7 positions match TRBD2. CDR1 and CDR2 from the germline V gene are LNHDA and SQIVND (reference sequence). Germline trimming cut 5 bases from V and 2 bases from J; bases unmatched to any gene: 4. The CDR3 has 14 residues.

This clone has a single count. The chain carries TRBV5-4 and TRBJ2-1; perhaps TRBD2 as D (5 bases). Per germline, CDR1 SGHNT and CDR2 YYREEE (reference sequence). Trimming pared 4 bases from V and 5 bases from J, leaving 10 bases between. The CDR3 is 13 residues long. CDR3 sequence: CASSPGLNNEQFF. The CDR3 DNA reads TGTGCCAGCAGCCCTGGACTGAACAATGAGCAGTTCTTC.

CDR3 DNA: TGTGCCAGCAAAATGACAGGGTTAGGGGTCCTCTACGAGCAGTACTTC. Encoded protein: CASKMTGLGVLYEQYF. The rearrangement uses TRBV6-6 and TRBJ2-5; 7 positions match TRBD1. The better agreement between TRBJ2-7 and the DNA end casts doubt on the J call. This CDR3 comprises 16 residues. Germline lookup yields CDR1 MNHNY and CDR2 SVGAGI (reference sequence).

The chain is built from TRBV4-1 and TRBJ1-5; D is perhaps TRBD1 (6 bases). Germline V gene lookup returns CDR1 MGHRA and CDR2 YSYEKL. The CDR3 runs to 14 residues. V was clipped by 4 bases and J by 5 bases, with 12 bases between them. The CDR3 reads CASSPSGAYQPQHF. CDR3 nucleotides: TGCGCCAGCAGCCCTTCAGGGGCCTATCAGCCCCAGCATTTT.

The J gene is TRBJ1-4, the V gene TRBV4-3, with 8 bases matching TRBD1. The ends lost 0 bases at V and 7 bases at J; junction bases unmatched: 10. Germline assignment: CDR1 LGHNA and CDR2 YSLEER. The CDR3 consists of 17 residues. The CDR3 DNA is TGCGCCAGCAGCCAAGATTTGTTAGGACAGGGCGGTGAAAAACTGTTTTTT. This sequence encodes CASSQDLLGQGGEKLFF.

The J gene is TRBJ2-7, the V gene TRBV27, with 8 bases fitting TRBD1. This CDR3 is built from 16 residues. V lost 3 bases, J lost 2 bases, and 9 bases stayed unmatched. From germline, CDR1 is MNHEY and CDR2 SMNVEV (reference sequence). CDR3: CASSFSGPGGPYEQYF. CDR3 DNA sequence: TGTGCCAGCAGTTTTTCCGGGCCAGGGGGCCCCTACGAGCAGTACTTC.

This clone was detected only a few times. This chain joins TRBV27 and TRBJ2-3; 14 bases line up with TRBD2. This CDR3 has 17 residues. J gave up 0 bases and V 5 bases, and 4 bases lay outside the gene matches. Germline values: CDR1 MNHEY, CDR2 SMNVEV (reference sequence). Written as DNA, the CDR3 is TGTGCCAGCAGTATGGGACTAGCGGGGGTCAGCACAGATACGCAGTATTTT. This codes for CASSMGLAGVSTDTQYF.

This clone was observed a handful of times. CDR3 nucleotide sequence: TGCGCCAGCAGCGGGGGGGTGGATACGCAGTATTTT. The encoded protein is CASSGGVDTQYF. The rearrangement uses TRBV5-1 and TRBJ2-3; TRBD2 matches 7 bases. CDR3 length: 12 amino acids. Germline V CDR1 and CDR2: SGHRS, YFSETQ. Trimming at V came to 4 bases and at J to 6 bases, leaving 2 bases not matched to a gene. Drawing the rest from reference TRBV5-1 and TRBJ2-3, the complete variable domain is KAGVTQTPRYLIKTRGQQVTLSCSPISGHRSVSWYQQTPGQGLQFLFEYFSETQRNKGNFPGRFSGRQFSNSRSEMNVSTLELGDSALYLCASSGGVDTQYFGPGTRLTVL.

CDR3 coding DNA: TGCGCCAGCAGCTTGGTTCTAGCGGGGGGCAGGTACGAGCAGTACTTC. Protein product: CASSLVLAGGRYEQYF. The chain combines TRBV5-1 with TRBJ2-7, with TRBD2 matching 11 bases. CDR1 SGHRS and CDR2 YFSETQ come from the germline V gene. Trimming cost V 0 bases and J 4 bases; bases outside gene matches: 6. CDR3 length equals 16 residues.